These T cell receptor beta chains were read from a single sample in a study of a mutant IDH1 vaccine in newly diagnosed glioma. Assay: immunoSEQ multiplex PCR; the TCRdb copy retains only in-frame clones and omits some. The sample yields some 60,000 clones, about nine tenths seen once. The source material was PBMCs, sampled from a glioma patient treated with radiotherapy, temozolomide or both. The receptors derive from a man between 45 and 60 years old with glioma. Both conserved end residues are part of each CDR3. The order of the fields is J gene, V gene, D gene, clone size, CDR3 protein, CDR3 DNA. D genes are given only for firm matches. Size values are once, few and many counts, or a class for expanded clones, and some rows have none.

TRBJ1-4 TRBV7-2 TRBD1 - CASSLSQGGGEKLFF TGTGCCAGCAGCTTATCCCAGGGGGGCGGTGAAAAACTGTTTTTT
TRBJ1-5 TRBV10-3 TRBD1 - CAISENDREDQPQHF TGTGCCATCAGTGAAAACGACAGGGAGGATCAGCCCCAGCATTTT
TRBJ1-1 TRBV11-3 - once CASSLDSEAEAFF TGTGCCAGCAGCTTAGATAGTGAGGCTGAAGCTTTCTTT
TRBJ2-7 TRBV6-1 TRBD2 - CASSLTSGGLYEQYF TGTGCCAGCAGTCTGACTAGCGGGGGGCTCTACGAGCAGTACTTC
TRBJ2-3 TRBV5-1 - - CASSLSTRTDTQYF TGCGCCAGCAGCTTGTCGACGAGAACAGATACGCAGTATTTT
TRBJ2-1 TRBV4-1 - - CASSQATGTLYNEQFF TGCGCCAGCAGCCAAGCCACCGGGACCCTGTACAATGAGCAGTTCTTC
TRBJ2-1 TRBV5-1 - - CASSYEVLYNEQFF TGCGCCAGCAGCTACGAGGTTCTCTACAATGAGCAGTTCTTC
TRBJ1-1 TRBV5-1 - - CASSYRPMNTEAFF TGCGCCAGCAGCTATCGCCCCATGAACACTGAAGCTTTCTTT
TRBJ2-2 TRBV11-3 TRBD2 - CASSPGGVNTGELFF TGTGCCAGCAGCCCCGGGGGGGTTAACACCGGGGAGCTGTTTTTT
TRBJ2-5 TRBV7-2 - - CASSFGAFETQYF TGTGCCAGCAGCTTTGGGGCATTCGAGACCCAGTACTTC
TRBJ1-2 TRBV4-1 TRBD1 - CASSLSDRASHYGYTF TGCGCCAGCAGCCTATCGGACAGGGCGAGTCACTATGGCTACACCTTC
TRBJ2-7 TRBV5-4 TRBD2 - CASSSGTVSYEQYF TGTGCCAGCAGCAGCGGGACGGTATCCTACGAGCAGTACTTC
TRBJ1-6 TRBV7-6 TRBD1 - CASSLVSRSLPGQALKNSPLHF TGTGCCAGCAGCTTAGTATCCAGGTCCCTTCCGGGACAGGCCTTGAAGAATTCACCCCTCCACTTT
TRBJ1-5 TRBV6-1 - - CASSEAWGSNQPQHF TGTGCCAGCAGTGAAGCATGGGGTAGCAATCAGCCCCAGCATTTT
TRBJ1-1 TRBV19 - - CASSIQGILSNTEAFF TGTGCCAGTAGTATACAGGGGATACTCTCGAACACTGAAGCTTTCTTT
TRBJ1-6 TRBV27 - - CASRAYSSYNSPLHF TGTGCCAGCAGGGCCTATAGCTCCTATAATTCACCCCTCCACTTT
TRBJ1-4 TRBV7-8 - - CASSLRYGANEKLFF TGTGCCAGCAGCTTAAGATACGGGGCCAATGAAAAACTGTTTTTT
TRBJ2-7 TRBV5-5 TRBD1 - CASRQTGGTTYEQYF TGTGCCAGCAGACAAACAGGGGGCACTACCTACGAGCAGTACTTC
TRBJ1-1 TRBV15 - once CATSRDLAEPEAFF TGTGCCACCAGCAGAGATCTAGCCGAACCAGAAGCTTTCTTT
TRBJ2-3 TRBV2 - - CASSEDSARRYF TGTGCCAGCAGTGAAGACTCCGCCCGGCGGTATTTT